The clone carrying this T cell receptor (beta chain) appeared a few times. Its target is unknown. The second PCR ran about 6 to 12 cycles with a sample-barcoded 5' primer and J-beta primers. All cDNA molecules were each tagged by a template-switch adaptor with 12 random nucleotides. TCRdb reprocessed the 5' RACE reads via MiXCR and lists one record per CDR3 protein. The table lists approximately 800,000 distinct CDR3 sequences, 30% to 45% of them singletons. This record belongs to a study of blood T cells in healthy people across ages. General study findings and limits: Underestimates were what the diversity estimates from one million T cells were considered to be.

This clonotype was obtained from a man younger than 30 in good health. Source material: blood.

The CDR3 nucleotides are TGTGCCAGCAGCGGACTAGTAGACCTCTACGAGCAGTACTTC. It codes for CASSGLVDLYEQYF. The chain joins TRBV7-2 to TRBJ2-7; TRBD2 agrees at 7 bases. The V gene's germline CDR1 is SGHTA and CDR2 FQGNSA. The CDR3 is made up of 14 amino acids. The V and J ends lost 5 bases and 3 bases, in that order; junction bases with no gene match: 7.